This paragraph covers one T cell receptor (beta chain) sequence. Its antigen is unknown. With 60 Vbeta and 13 Jbeta primers, the PCR was carried out. The repertoire was sequenced with immunoSEQ multiplex PCR; TCRdb's copy has only in-frame clones and lacks some. The table lists 100,000 to 150,000 clones, around 73% of them singletons. Healthy people donating bone marrow made up the donors. This specimen comes from a study of cytomegalovirus exposure and HLA in healthy donors. V was cut by 0 bases and J by 9 bases, with 9 bases left in between. Germline CDR1 is SGHTA and CDR2 is FQGNSA. The CDR3 sequence is 13 residues long. Study conclusions and caveats: Generally TCR sequences proved uncommon, though certain public TCRs appeared in numerous donors. V segments that were indistinguishable, TRBV6-2 and TRBV6-3 among them, were omitted from analysis. Equally common other TCR beta chains were less clonally expanded than HLA-associated ones, a later analysis found.

This chain uses TRBV7-2 with TRBJ1-5; D unclear. Sequenced sample: PBMCs. The receptor was derived from a woman between 35 and 50 years old in good health and CMV-seropositive. The CDR3 protein is CASSLAPFRPQHF. The CDR3 nucleotides are TGTGCCAGCAGCTTAGCCCCTTTTAGGCCCCAGCATTTT. Together with reference TRBV7-2 and TRBJ1-5, the CDR3 gives the full variable domain: GAGVSQSPSNKVTEKGKDVELRCDPISGHTALYWYRQSLGQGLEFLIYFQGNSAPDKSGLPSDRFSAERTGGSVSTLTIQRTQQEDSAVYLCASSLAPFRPQHFGDGTRLSIL.